This T cell receptor (beta chain) came from a study of early T cells in non-severe SARS-CoV-2 infection. Across the study: Unpaired chains resulted from sequencing bulk RNA of unsorted whole blood.

As part of library construction, unique molecular identifiers were attached to individual cDNA molecules. TCRdb recomputed calls from the 5' RACE reads with MiXCR, one row per CDR3 protein. The sample holds some 75,000 distinct CDR3 sequences; about 13% are singletons and the top ten take 1.4%. Trimming took off 3 bases at V and 3 bases at J, with 14 bases between the two ends. The length of the CDR3 is 15 residues. This TCR was recovered from an adult who was a healthcare worker with PCR-confirmed SARS-CoV-2 infection or an uninfected control (not recorded which). This chain joins TRBV12-3 or TRBV12-4 and TRBJ2-5; perhaps TRBD1 as D (5 bases). Sample: whole blood. The CDR3 DNA follows: TGTGCCAGCAGTTTCTTGGACACCTCAAAAGAGACCCAGTACTTC. It translates to CASSFLDTSKETQYF.